This TCR beta chain was sequenced during a study of cytomegalovirus exposure and HLA in healthy donors. Study-level information: Genotyping of 398 donors showed that about 83% belonged to the Caucasian-associated ancestry cluster.

General observations from the study: Most of the TCR beta V segments (in an earlier analysis) were productive either about 87% or about 30% of the time. As a later analysis revealed, the rate of TCR association differed by HLA locus, with DRB1 most and HLA-C fewest.

J was trimmed by 3 bases and V by 8 bases; bases with no gene match: 6. The CDR3 has 15 amino acids. Germline values: CDR1 SNHLY, CDR2 FYNNEI. Primers for the PCR totalled 60 Vbeta and 13 Jbeta. Original analysis: About 9.9 million of the roughly 80 million unique TCR beta chains counted in a later analysis were shared. Produced via immunoSEQ multiplex PCR; TCRdb's table is partial and in-frame only. V, J and clone size are those of that table, while D and trimming were read from the DNA. The table records approximately 140,000 clones, 75% to 85% of them present only once. With respect to this clone: Its antigen is unknown.

This sequence was found in a man aged 45-60 years in good health and CMV-seropositive. Sequencing was done on a sample of PBMCs. The chain couples TRBV2 to TRBJ2-3; TRBD2 matches at 12 bases. CDR3 region: CASQTSGSGTDTQYF. The CDR3 bases are TGTGCCAGCCAGACTAGCGGGAGTGGGACAGATACGCAGTATTTT.